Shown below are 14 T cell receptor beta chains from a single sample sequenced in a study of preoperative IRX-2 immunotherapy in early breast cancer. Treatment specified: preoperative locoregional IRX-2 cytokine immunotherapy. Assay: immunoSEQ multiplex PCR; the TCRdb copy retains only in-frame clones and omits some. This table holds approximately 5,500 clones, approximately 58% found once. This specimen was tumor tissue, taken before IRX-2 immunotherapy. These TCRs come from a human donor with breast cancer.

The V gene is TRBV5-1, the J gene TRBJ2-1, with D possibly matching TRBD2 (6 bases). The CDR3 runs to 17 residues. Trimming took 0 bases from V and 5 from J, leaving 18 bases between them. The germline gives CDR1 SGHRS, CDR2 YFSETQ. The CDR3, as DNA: TGCGCCAGCAGCTTGGCGGGCCTCGGGACTGGAGACAATGAGCAGTTCTTC. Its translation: CASSLAGLGTGDNEQFF.

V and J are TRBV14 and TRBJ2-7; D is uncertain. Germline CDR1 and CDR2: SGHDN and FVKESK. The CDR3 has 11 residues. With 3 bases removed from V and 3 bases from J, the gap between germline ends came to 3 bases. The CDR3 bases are TGTGCCAGCAGCCAGGGCTACGAGCAGTACTTC. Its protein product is CASSQGYEQYF.

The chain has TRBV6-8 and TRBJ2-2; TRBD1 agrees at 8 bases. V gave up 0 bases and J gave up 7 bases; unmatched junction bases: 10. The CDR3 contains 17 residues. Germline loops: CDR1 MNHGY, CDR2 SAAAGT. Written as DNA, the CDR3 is TGTGCCAGCAGTTACTCGGCATCTATACAGGGGGTCGGGGAGCTGTTTTTT. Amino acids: CASSYSASIQGVGELFF.

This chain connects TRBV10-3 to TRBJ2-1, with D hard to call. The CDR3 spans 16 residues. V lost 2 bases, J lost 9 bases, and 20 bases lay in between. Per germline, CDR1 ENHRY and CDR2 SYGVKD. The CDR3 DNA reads TGTGCCATCAGTGAGAAGGGATCCCAATTTGGCGGTGAGCAGTTCTTC. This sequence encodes CAISEKGSQFGGEQFF.

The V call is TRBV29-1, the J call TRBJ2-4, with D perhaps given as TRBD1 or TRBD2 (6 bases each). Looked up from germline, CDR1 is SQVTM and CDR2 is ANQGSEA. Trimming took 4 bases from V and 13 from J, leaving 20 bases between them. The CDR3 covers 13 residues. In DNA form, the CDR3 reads TGCAGCGTTGGGGGGCAGGGCGGGACAAGCCAGTACTTC. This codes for CSVGGQGGTSQYF.

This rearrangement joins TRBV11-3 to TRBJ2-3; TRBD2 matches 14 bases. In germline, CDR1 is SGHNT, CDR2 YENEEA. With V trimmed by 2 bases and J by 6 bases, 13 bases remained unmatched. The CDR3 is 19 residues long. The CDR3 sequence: CASSLMGLTSGRAHDTQYF. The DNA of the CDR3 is TGTGCCAGCAGCTTAATGGGACTGACTAGCGGGAGGGCCCACGATACGCAGTATTTT.

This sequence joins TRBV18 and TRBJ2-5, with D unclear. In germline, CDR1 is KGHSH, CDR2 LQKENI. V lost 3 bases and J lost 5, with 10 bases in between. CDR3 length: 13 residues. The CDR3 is CASSPTSRETQYF. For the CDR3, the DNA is TGTGCCAGCTCACCTACCAGCCGTGAGACCCAGTACTTC.

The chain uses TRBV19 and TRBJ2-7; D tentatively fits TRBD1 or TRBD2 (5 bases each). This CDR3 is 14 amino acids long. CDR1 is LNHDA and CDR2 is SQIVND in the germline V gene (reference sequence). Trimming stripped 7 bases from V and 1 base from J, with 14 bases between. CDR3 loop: CASTRESGSYEQYF. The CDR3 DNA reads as TGTGCCAGTACCAGGGAGAGCGGATCCTACGAGCAGTACTTC.

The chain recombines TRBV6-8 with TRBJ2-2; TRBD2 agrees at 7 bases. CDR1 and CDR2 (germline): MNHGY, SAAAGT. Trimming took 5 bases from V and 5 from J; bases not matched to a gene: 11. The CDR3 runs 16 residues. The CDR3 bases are TGTGCCAGCAGTCCCCGGGGAGGGGATCTTACCGGGGAGCTGTTTTTT. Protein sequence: CASSPRGGDLTGELFF.

The CDR3 region is CASSTGLAGVFADTQYF. The CDR3 coding sequence is TGCGCCAGCAGCACGGGACTAGCGGGAGTGTTCGCAGATACGCAGTATTTT. The chain employs TRBV5-1 and TRBJ2-3; TRBD2 aligns across 14 bases. This CDR3 is built from 17 residues. Germline-derived CDR1 and CDR2 are SGHRS and YFSETQ. Trimming removed 4 bases from V and 4 bases from J; junction bases left unmatched: 8.

The CDR3 sequence is CASSQDEDRSYNEQFF. The CDR3 coding sequence is TGTGCCAGCAGCCAAGATGAGGACAGGTCCTACAATGAGCAGTTCTTC. This chain connects TRBV14 to TRBJ2-1, with 7 bases fitting TRBD1. The CDR3 has 16 residues. V was clipped by 0 bases and J by 1 base; unmatched bases: 3. Germline V gene sequence: CDR1 SGHDN, CDR2 FVKESK.

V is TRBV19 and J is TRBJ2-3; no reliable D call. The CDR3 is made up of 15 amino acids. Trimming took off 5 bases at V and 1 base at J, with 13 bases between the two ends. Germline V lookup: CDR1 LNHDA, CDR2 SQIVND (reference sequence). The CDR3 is CASSPLGLGTDTQYF. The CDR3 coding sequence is TGTGCCAGTAGTCCGCTGGGTTTGGGCACAGATACGCAGTATTTT. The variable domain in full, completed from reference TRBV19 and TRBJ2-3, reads DGGITQSPKYLFRKEGQNVTLSCEQNLNHDAMYWYRQDPGQGLRLIYYSQIVNDFQKGDIAEGYSVSREKKESFPLTVTSAQKNPTAFYLCASSPLGLGTDTQYFGPGTRLTVL.

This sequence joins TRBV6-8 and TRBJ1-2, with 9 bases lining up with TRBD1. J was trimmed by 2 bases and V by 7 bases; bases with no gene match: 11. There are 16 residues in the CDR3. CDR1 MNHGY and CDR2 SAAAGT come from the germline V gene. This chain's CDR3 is CASTWDRAGINYGYTF. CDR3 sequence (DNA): TGTGCCAGCACCTGGGACAGGGCGGGGATCAACTATGGCTACACCTTC.

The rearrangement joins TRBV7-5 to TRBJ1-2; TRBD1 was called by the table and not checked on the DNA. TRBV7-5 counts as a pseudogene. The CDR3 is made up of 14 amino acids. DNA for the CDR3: TGTGCCAGCAGCTTAGACCCAGCAGGCTATGGCTACACCTTC. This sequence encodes CASSLDPAGYGYTF.